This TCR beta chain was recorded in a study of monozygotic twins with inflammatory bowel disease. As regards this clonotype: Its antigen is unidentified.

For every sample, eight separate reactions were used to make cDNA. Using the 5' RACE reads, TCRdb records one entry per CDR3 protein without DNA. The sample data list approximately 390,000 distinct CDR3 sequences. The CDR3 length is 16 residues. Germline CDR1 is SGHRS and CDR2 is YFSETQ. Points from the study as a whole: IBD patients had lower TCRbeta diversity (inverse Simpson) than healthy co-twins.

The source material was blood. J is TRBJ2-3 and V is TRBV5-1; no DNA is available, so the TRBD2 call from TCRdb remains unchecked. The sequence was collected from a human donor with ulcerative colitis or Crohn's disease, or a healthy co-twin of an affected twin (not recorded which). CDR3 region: CASSLASGRGTDTQYF.